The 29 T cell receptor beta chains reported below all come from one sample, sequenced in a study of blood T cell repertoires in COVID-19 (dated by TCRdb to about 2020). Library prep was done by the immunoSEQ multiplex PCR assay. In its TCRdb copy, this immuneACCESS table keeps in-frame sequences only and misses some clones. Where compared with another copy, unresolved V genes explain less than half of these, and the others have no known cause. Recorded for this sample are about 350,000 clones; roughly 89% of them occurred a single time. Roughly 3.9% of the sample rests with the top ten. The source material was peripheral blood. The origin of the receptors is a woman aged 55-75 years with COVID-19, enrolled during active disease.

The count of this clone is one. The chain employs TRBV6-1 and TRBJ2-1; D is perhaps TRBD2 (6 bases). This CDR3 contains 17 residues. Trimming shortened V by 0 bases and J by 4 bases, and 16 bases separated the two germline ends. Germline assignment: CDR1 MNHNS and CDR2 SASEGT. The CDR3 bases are TGTGCCAGCAGTGAAGCGATCCGGCGGGGTCCATACAATGAGCAGTTCTTC. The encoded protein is CASSEAIRRGPYNEQFF.

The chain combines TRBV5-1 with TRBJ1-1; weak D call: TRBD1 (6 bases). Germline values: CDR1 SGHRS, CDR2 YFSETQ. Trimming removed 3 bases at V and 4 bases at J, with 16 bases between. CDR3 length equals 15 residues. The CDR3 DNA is TGCGCCAGCAGCTGGCTGACAGGCGTATCCACTGAAGCTTTCTTT. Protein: CASSWLTGVSTEAFF.

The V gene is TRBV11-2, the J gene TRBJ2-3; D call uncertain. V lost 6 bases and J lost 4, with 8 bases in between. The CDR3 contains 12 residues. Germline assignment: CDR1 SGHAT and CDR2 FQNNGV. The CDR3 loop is CASSSSPDTQYF. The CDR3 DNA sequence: TGTGCCAGCAGTAGCAGCCCAGATACGCAGTATTTT.

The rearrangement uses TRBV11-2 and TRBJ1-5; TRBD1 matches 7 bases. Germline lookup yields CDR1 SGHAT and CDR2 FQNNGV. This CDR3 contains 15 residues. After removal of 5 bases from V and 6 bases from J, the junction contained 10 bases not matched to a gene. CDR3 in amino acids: CASSTSTGVGQPQHF. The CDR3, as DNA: TGTGCCAGCAGCACCTCAACAGGGGTGGGTCAGCCCCAGCATTTT.

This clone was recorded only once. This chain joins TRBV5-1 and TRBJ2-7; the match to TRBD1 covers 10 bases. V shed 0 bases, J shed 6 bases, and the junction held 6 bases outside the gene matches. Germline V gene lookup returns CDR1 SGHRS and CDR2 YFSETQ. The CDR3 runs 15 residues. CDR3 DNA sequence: TGCGCCAGCAGCTTGGGACAGGGGGCGATTCGCGAGCAGTACTTC. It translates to CASSLGQGAIREQYF.

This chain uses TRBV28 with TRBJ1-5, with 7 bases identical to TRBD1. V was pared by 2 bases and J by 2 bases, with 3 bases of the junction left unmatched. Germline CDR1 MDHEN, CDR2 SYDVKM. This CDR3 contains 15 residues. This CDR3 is CASSLRDSRNQPQHF. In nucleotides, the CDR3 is TGTGCCAGCAGTTTAAGGGACAGCCGCAATCAGCCCCAGCATTTT.

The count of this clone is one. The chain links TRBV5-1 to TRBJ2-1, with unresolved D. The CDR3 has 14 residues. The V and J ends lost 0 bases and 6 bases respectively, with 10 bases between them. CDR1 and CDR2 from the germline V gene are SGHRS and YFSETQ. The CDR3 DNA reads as TGCGCCAGCAGCTTGGAGCTCGTTCGCAATGAGCAGTTCTTC. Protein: CASSLELVRNEQFF.

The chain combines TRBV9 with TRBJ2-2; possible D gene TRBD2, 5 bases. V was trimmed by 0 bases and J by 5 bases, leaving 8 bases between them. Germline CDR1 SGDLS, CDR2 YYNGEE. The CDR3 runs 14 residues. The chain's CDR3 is CASSVVGLTGELFF. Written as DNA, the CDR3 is TGTGCCAGCAGCGTAGTCGGACTTACCGGGGAGCTGTTTTTT.

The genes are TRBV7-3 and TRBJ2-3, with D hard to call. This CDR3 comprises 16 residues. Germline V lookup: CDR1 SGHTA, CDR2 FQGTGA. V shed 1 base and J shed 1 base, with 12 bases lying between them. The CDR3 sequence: CASSLNAPAGTDTQYF. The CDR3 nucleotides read TGTGCCAGCAGCTTAAATGCCCCCGCGGGCACAGATACGCAGTATTTT.

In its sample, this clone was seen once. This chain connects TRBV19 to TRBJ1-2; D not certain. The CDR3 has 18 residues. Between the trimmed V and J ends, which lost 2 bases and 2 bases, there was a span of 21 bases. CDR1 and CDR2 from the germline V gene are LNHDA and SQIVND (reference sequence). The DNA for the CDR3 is TGTGCCAGTAGTATAACCATCCTCCGAGAGAGTATCAACTATGGCTACACCTTC. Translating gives CASSITILRESINYGYTF.

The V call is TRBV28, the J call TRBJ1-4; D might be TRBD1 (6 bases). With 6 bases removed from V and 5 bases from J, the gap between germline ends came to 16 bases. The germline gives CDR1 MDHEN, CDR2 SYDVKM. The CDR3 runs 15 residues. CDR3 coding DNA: TGTGCCAGCAGCGCTCAAACAGGGTTGAATGAAAAACTGTTTTTT. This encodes CASSAQTGLNEKLFF.

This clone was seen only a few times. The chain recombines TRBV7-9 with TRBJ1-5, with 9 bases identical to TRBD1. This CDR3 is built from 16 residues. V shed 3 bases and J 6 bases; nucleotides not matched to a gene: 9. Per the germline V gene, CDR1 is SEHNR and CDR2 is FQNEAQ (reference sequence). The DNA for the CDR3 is TGTGCCAGCAGCTTCGGGACAGGGTCGTTGGGTCAGCCCCAGCATTTT. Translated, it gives CASSFGTGSLGQPQHF.

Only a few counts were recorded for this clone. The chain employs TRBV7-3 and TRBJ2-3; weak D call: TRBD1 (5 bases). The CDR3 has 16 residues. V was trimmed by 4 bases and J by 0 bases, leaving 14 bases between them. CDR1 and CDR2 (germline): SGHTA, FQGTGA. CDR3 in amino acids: CASSSIRAQSTDTQYF. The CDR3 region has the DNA TGTGCCAGCAGCTCGATCAGGGCCCAGAGCACAGATACGCAGTATTTT.

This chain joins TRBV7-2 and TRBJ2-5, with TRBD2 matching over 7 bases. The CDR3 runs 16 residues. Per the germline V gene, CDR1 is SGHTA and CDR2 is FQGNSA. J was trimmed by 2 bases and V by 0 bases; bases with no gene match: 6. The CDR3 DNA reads TGTGCCAGCAGCTTAGCATTCGGCGGGGGACAAGAGACCCAGTACTTC. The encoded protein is CASSLAFGGGQETQYF. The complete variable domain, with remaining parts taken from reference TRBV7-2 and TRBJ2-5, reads GAGVSQSPSNKVTEKGKDVELRCDPISGHTALYWYRQSLGQGLEFLIYFQGNSAPDKSGLPSDRFSAERTGGSVSTLTIQRTQQEDSAVYLCASSLAFGGGQETQYFGPGTRLLVL.

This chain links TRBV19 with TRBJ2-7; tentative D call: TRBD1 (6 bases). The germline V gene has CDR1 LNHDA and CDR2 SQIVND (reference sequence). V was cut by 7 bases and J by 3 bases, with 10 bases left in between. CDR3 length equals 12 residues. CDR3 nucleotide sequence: TGTGCCAGTAAGGACAGATTCTACGAGCAGTACTTC. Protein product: CASKDRFYEQYF.

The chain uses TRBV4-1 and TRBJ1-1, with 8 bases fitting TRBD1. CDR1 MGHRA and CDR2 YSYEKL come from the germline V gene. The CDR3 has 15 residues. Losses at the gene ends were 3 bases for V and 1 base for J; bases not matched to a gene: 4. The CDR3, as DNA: TGCGCCAGCAGCCAGGGAGGGACAGGGAACACTGAAGCTTTCTTT. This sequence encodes CASSQGGTGNTEAFF.

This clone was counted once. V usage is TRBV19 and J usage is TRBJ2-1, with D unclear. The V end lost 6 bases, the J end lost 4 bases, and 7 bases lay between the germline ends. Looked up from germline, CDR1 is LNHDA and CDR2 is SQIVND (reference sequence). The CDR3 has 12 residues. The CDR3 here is CASSRSYNEQFF. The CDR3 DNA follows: TGTGCCAGTAGCCGTTCGTACAATGAGCAGTTCTTC.

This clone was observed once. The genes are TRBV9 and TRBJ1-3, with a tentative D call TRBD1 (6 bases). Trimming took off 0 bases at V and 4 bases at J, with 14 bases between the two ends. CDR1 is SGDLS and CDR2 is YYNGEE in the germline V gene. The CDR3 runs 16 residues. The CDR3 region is CASSVGRTGRGNTIYF. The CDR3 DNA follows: TGTGCCAGCAGCGTAGGTCGCACAGGGCGAGGAAACACCATATATTTT.

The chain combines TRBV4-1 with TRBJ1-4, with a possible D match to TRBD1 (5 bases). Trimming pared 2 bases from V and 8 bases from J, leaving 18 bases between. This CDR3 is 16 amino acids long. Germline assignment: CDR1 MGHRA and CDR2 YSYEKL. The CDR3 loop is CASSQLSGYGAEKLFF. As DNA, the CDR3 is TGCGCCAGCAGCCAACTAAGTGGGTATGGGGCCGAAAAACTGTTTTTT.

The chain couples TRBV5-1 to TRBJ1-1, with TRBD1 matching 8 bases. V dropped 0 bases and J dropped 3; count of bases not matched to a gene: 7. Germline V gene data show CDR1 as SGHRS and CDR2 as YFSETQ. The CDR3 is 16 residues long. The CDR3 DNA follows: TGCGCCAGCAGCTTGGATGGTAAGGGACAGGACACTGAAGCTTTCTTT. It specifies CASSLDGKGQDTEAFF.

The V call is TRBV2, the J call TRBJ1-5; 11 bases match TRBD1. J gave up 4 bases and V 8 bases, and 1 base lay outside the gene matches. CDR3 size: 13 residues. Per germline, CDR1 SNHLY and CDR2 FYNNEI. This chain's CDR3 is CASRDRGNQPQHF. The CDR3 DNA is TGTGCCAGCCGGGACAGGGGGAATCAGCCCCAGCATTTT.

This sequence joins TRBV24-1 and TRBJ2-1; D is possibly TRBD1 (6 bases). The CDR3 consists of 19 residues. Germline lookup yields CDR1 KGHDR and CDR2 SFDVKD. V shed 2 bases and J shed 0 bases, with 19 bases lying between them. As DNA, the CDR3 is TGTGCCACCAGTGATTCAGCAGGGGCGCGAATGAGCTCCTACAATGAGCAGTTCTTC. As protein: CATSDSAGARMSSYNEQFF.

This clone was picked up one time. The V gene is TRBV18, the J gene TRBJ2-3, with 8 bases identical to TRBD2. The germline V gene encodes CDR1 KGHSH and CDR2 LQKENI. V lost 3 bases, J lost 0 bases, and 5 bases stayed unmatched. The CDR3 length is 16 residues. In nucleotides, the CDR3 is TGTGCCAGCTCACCCCAAGCGGGGGCTAGCACAGATACGCAGTATTTT. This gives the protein CASSPQAGASTDTQYF.

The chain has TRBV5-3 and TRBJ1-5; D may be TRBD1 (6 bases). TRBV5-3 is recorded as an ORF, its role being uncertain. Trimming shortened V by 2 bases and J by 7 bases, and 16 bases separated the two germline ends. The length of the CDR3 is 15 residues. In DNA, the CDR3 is TGTGCCAGAAGCTTTTCGCACAGGGCGGACCAGCCCCAGCATTTT. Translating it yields CARSFSHRADQPQHF.

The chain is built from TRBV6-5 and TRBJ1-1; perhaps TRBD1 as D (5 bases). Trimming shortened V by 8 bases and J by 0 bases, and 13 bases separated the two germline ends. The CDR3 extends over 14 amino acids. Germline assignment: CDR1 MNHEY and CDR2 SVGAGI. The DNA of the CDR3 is TGTGCCAGCGGGGAGGGGCCGATGAACACTGAAGCTTTCTTT. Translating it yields CASGEGPMNTEAFF.

DNA of the CDR3: TGTGCCAGCAGCCAAGAAGCAGGGAACTACGAGCAGTACTTC. This translates into CASSQEAGNYEQYF. This chain joins TRBV4-2 and TRBJ2-7; TRBD1 might be the D (5 bases). Germline CDR1 is LGHNA and CDR2 is YNFKEQ. The CDR3 length is 14 residues. Trimming pared 0 bases from V and 3 bases from J, leaving 9 bases between.

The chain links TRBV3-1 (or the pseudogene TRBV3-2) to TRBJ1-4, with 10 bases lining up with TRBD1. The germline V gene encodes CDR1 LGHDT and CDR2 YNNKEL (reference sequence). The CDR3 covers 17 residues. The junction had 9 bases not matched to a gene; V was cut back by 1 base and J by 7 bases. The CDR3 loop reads CASSQGVSGTGVEKLFF. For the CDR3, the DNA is TGTGCCAGCAGCCAAGGGGTTTCCGGGACAGGGGTTGAAAAACTGTTTTTT.

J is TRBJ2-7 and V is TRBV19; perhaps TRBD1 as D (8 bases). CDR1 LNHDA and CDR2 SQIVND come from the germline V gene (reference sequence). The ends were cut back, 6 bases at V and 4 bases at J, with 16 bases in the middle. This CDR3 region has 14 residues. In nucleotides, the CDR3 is TGTGCCAGTAGGAGAACAGGGGGGGCTTACGAGCAGTACTTC. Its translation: CASRRTGGAYEQYF. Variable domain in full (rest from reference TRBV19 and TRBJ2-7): DGGITQSPKYLFRKEGQNVTLSCEQNLNHDAMYWYRQDPGQGLRLIYYSQIVNDFQKGDIAEGYSVSREKKESFPLTVTSAQKNPTAFYLCASRRTGGAYEQYFGPGTRLTVT.

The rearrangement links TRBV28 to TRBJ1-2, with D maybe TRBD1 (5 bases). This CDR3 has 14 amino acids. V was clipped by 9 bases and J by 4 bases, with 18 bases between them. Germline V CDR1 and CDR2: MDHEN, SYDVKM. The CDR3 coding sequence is TGTGCCAGTCATCGACAGACATTGGGCTATGGCTACACCTTC. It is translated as CASHRQTLGYGYTF.